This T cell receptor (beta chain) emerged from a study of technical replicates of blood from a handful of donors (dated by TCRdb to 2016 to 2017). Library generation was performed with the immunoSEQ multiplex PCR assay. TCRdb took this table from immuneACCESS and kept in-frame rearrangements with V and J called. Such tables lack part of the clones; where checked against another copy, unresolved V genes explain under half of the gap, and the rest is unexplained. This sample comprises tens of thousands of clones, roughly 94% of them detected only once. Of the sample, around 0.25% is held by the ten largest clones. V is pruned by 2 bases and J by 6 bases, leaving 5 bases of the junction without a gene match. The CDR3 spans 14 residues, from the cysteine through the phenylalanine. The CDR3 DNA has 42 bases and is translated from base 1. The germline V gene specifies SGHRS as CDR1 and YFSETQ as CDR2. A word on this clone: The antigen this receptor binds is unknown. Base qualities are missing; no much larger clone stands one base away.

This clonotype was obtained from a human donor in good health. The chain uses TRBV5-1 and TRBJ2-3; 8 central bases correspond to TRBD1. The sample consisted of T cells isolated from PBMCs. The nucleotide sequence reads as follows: TGCGCCAGCAGCTTAGACCCAGGGGGCGATACGCAGTATTTT. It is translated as CASSLDPGGDTQYF.